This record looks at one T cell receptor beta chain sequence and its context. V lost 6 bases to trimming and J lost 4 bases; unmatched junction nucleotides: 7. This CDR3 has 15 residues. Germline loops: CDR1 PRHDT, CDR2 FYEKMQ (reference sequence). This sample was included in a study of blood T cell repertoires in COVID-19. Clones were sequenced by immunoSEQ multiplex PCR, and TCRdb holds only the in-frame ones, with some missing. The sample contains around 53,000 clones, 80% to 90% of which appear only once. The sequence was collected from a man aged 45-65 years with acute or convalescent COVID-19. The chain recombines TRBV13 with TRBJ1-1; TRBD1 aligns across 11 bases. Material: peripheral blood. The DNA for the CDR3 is TGTGCCAGCAGATCCGGGACAGGGGGTTTCACTGAAGCTTTCTTT. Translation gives CASRSGTGGFTEAFF.